Shown below are 27 T cell receptor beta chains from a single sample sequenced in a study of T cell responses to AZD1222 COVID-19 vaccine. The table came from immunoSEQ multiplex PCR; TCRdb's copy has only in-frame clones and leaves some out. The sample has approximately 110,000 clones; more than 70% are singletons. Sample: peripheral blood, taken on day 0 of AZD1222 vaccination. The receptors were sampled from an adult in good health.

The CDR3 coding sequence is TGTGCCAGCAGCCAAGGAGGACAGGGCTCCTACGAGCAGTACTTC. This encodes CASSQGGQGSYEQYF. The chain uses TRBV4-2 and TRBJ2-7; 8 bases align to TRBD1. Germline values: CDR1 LGHNA, CDR2 YNFKEQ. With V trimmed by 1 base and J by 0 bases, 2 bases remained unmatched. This CDR3 has 15 amino acids.

The J gene is TRBJ1-2, the V gene TRBV5-6; D is ambiguous. CDR1 and CDR2 (germline): SGHDT, YYEEEE. This CDR3 has 14 amino acids. V lost 0 bases and J lost 1, with 7 bases in between. The CDR3 spells CASSLEGVNYGYTF. The CDR3 bases are TGTGCCAGCAGCTTGGAGGGAGTTAACTATGGCTACACCTTC.

In this sample, this clone turned up a few times. The chain joins TRBV7-2 to TRBJ1-1; D ambiguous. V lost 6 bases to trimming and J lost 1 base, with 15 bases between them. CDR1 is SGHTA, CDR2 FQGNSA, per germline. The CDR3 is made up of 15 amino acids. CDR3 amino acids: CASRLRRTGNTEAFF. The CDR3 DNA is TGTGCCAGCAGGCTTCGTCGGACGGGGAACACTGAAGCTTTCTTT.

The table lists this clone with a count of one. This chain joins TRBV7-2 and TRBJ2-7, with TRBD1 matching over 7 bases. Germline CDR1 SGHTA, CDR2 FQGNSA. The CDR3 totals 14 residues. Unmatched junction bases numbered 3, after V lost 2 bases and J lost 2 bases. The CDR3 DNA is TGTGCCAGCAGCTTAACAGGGGTGACCTACGAGCAGTACTTC. Amino acid sequence: CASSLTGVTYEQYF. The full variable domain, with the rest looked up from reference TRBV7-2 and TRBJ2-7, is GAGVSQSPSNKVTEKGKDVELRCDPISGHTALYWYRQSLGQGLEFLIYFQGNSAPDKSGLPSDRFSAERTGGSVSTLTIQRTQQEDSAVYLCASSLTGVTYEQYFGPGTRLTVT.

The rearrangement uses TRBV7-2 and TRBJ1-2; possible D gene TRBD1, 5 bases. Germline V gives CDR1 SGHTA, CDR2 FQGNSA. The CDR3 spans 14 residues. The V and J ends lost 1 base and 6 bases respectively, with 12 bases between them. CDR3 sequence: CASSLVAGGDGYTF. CDR3 coding DNA: TGTGCCAGCAGCTTAGTTGCCGGGGGGGATGGCTACACCTTC.

The chain has TRBV5-1 and TRBJ2-2; D ambiguous. From germline, CDR1 is SGHRS and CDR2 YFSETQ. V lost 6 bases, J lost 0 bases, and 9 bases lay in between. The CDR3 extends over 14 amino acids. CDR3 in DNA: TGCGCCAGCACTCTAGGGTCGAACACCGGGGAGCTGTTTTTT. Translated: CASTLGSNTGELFF.

This rearrangement joins TRBV5-4 to TRBJ2-1, with TRBD1 matching over 9 bases. V gave up 1 base and J gave up 7 bases; unmatched junction bases: 9. Germline assignment: CDR1 SGHNT and CDR2 YYREEE (reference sequence). This CDR3 region has 16 residues. CDR3 in DNA: TGTGCCAGCAGCTTGAGTACAGGGGGCGGATTAAATGAGCAGTTCTTC. It is translated as CASSLSTGGGLNEQFF.

This clone occurred once. The chain employs TRBV6-1 and TRBJ2-4, with D hard to call. The CDR3 sequence is 14 residues long. The V end was cut by 3 bases, the J end by 8 bases, with 14 bases between. Germline values: CDR1 MNHNS, CDR2 SASEGT. In DNA form, the CDR3 reads TGTGCCAGCAGTGAGATGGGTCCGTCGGACATTCAGTACTTC. Translating it yields CASSEMGPSDIQYF.

The J gene is TRBJ1-1, the V gene TRBV6-5, with no clear D. The V end lost 6 bases, the J end lost 0 bases, and 8 bases lay between the germline ends. The CDR3 extends over 13 amino acids. Germline CDR1 and CDR2: MNHEY and SVGAGI. CDR3 residues: CASSGVMNTEAFF. In DNA, the CDR3 is TGTGCCAGCAGCGGGGTGATGAACACTGAAGCTTTCTTT.

This rearrangement joins TRBV19 to TRBJ1-6, with a weak D call TRBD1 (6 bases). The V gene lost 5 bases and the J gene lost 6 bases, with 11 bases spanning the gap. The germline gives CDR1 LNHDA, CDR2 SQIVND (reference sequence). This CDR3 comprises 14 residues. CDR3 amino acids: CASSAGVLNSPLHF. CDR3 DNA sequence: TGTGCCAGTAGTGCAGGGGTTCTTAATTCACCCCTCCACTTT.

This sequence joins TRBV5-6 and TRBJ2-2, with TRBD2 as a possible D gene (6 bases). Germline V gene sequence: CDR1 SGHDT, CDR2 YYEEEE. Trimming removed 2 bases at V and 4 bases at J, with 15 bases between. This CDR3 contains 16 residues. The CDR3 region is CASSFLSGGLTGELFF. The CDR3 coding sequence is TGTGCCAGCAGCTTCTTGAGTGGGGGACTCACCGGGGAGCTGTTTTTT.

The chain uses TRBV6-5 and TRBJ1-3; D not certain. Germline values: CDR1 MNHEY, CDR2 SVGAGI. CDR3 length: 15 amino acids. Trimming stripped 5 bases from V and 4 bases from J, with 15 bases between. This CDR3 reads CASSKQDLDGNTIYF. CDR3 sequence (DNA): TGTGCCAGCAGTAAACAAGACCTCGACGGAAACACCATATATTTT.

This chain connects TRBV5-1 to TRBJ1-6; weak D call: TRBD1 (5 bases). The CDR3 contains 14 residues. V lost 4 bases and J 10 bases, leaving 15 bases between the germline ends. The germline V gene encodes CDR1 SGHRS and CDR2 YFSETQ. The CDR3 sequence: CASSPGQGASPLHF. The CDR3 bases are TGCGCCAGCAGCCCCGGGCAGGGTGCCTCACCCCTCCACTTT.

The chain carries TRBV6-5 and TRBJ1-2, with TRBD1 matching 8 bases. The J segment lost 7 bases and the V segment lost 5 bases, leaving 3 bases of the junction unmatched. CDR1 is MNHEY and CDR2 is SVGAGI in the germline V gene. This CDR3 comprises 12 residues. CDR3 sequence reads: CASSQQGGGYTF. CDR3 DNA: TGTGCCAGCAGTCAACAGGGGGGTGGCTACACCTTC.

The gene calls are TRBV28 and TRBJ2-7; 7 nucleotides agree with TRBD1. This CDR3 spans 13 amino acids. Germline V lookup: CDR1 MDHEN, CDR2 SYDVKM. With 8 bases clipped from V and 2 bases from J, the junction kept 6 bases outside the gene matches. The CDR3 coding sequence is TGTGCCAGCGCGTGGGACAGCGCCTACGAGCAGTACTTC. As protein: CASAWDSAYEQYF.

V and J are TRBV19 and TRBJ2-2; D unresolved. CDR1 LNHDA and CDR2 SQIVND come from the germline V gene (reference sequence). The V end lost 4 bases, the J end lost 3 bases, and 9 bases lay between the germline ends. CDR3 length: 14 residues. The CDR3 region has the DNA TGTGCCAGTAGTACCCAAAGATACACCGGGGAGCTGTTTTTT. Its protein is CASSTQRYTGELFF.

This chain uses TRBV5-1 with TRBJ2-7, with TRBD2 identical over 9 bases. J was trimmed by 6 bases and V by 9 bases; bases with no gene match: 13. CDR1 is SGHRS, CDR2 YFSETQ, per germline. This CDR3 comprises 14 residues. The CDR3 spells CATAAGGGGAEQYF. In nucleotides, the CDR3 is TGCGCCACCGCAGCGGGGGGCGGAGGTGCCGAGCAGTACTTC.

This clone occurred once. This sequence joins TRBV12-3 or TRBV12-4 and TRBJ1-1; no clear D. The CDR3 totals 13 residues. V lost 5 bases, J lost 6 bases, and 13 bases lay in between. CDR3 loop: CASSVGGYAEAFF. The CDR3 coding sequence is TGTGCCAGCAGTGTAGGAGGGTACGCTGAAGCTTTCTTT.

The genes are TRBV29-1 and TRBJ2-4; 9 nucleotides agree with TRBD1. The ends lost 6 bases at V and 9 bases at J; junction bases unmatched: 9. The CDR3 is made up of 13 amino acids. Germline-derived CDR1 and CDR2 are SQVTM and ANQGSEA. CDR3 sequence reads: CSVIPGQGFIQYF. CDR3 coding DNA: TGCAGCGTCATACCGGGACAGGGATTCATTCAGTACTTC.

The rearrangement joins TRBV19 to TRBJ1-2; D call uncertain. Trimming stripped 4 bases from V and 3 bases from J, with 9 bases between. This CDR3 contains 13 residues. The germline V gene encodes CDR1 LNHDA and CDR2 SQIVND (reference sequence). CDR3 coding DNA: TGTGCCAGTAGTACCGGTCGGGACTATGGCTACACCTTC. Translation: CASSTGRDYGYTF.

The V gene is TRBV6-5, the J gene TRBJ1-1; 7 positions agree with TRBD1. V was pared by 7 bases and J by 4 bases, with 3 bases of the junction left unmatched. CDR1 is MNHEY, CDR2 SVGAGI, per germline. The CDR3 is 12 residues long. This chain's CDR3 is CASMGQFTEAFF. The CDR3 region has the DNA TGTGCCAGCATGGGACAGTTCACTGAAGCTTTCTTT.

The V and J genes are TRBV7-2 and TRBJ1-2, with 7 bases matching TRBD1. V lost 8 bases, J lost 4 bases, and 7 bases stayed unmatched. CDR1 is SGHTA and CDR2 is FQGNSA in the germline V gene. CDR3 size: 13 residues. CDR3 sequence reads: CASSAGGGYGYTF. The CDR3 coding sequence is TGTGCCAGCTCCGCAGGGGGTGGCTATGGCTACACCTTC. The variable domain in full, completed from reference TRBV7-2 and TRBJ1-2, reads GAGVSQSPSNKVTEKGKDVELRCDPISGHTALYWYRQSLGQGLEFLIYFQGNSAPDKSGLPSDRFSAERTGGSVSTLTIQRTQQEDSAVYLCASSAGGGYGYTFGSGTRLTVV.

The V call is TRBV10-3, the J call TRBJ2-2; TRBD1 agrees at 12 bases. The V and J ends lost 6 bases and 6 bases, in that order; junction bases with no gene match: 5. Germline V gives CDR1 ENHRY, CDR2 SYGVKD. There are 15 residues in the CDR3. CDR3 nucleotide sequence: TGTGCCATCAGGCCGGGACAGGGGGCCGCCGGGGAGCTGTTTTTT. Its translation is CAIRPGQGAAGELFF.

This clone appeared once. V is TRBV19 and J is TRBJ2-3; D not certain. Germline CDR1 LNHDA, CDR2 SQIVND (reference sequence). V lost 1 base to trimming and J lost 2 bases, with 13 bases between them. This CDR3 region has 16 residues. The CDR3 region is CASSIGDGLVTDTQYF. The CDR3 DNA reads as TGTGCCAGTAGTATAGGTGACGGTCTCGTCACAGATACGCAGTATTTT.

This chain joins TRBV7-2 and TRBJ1-1, with D possibly TRBD1 on 5 matching bases. This CDR3 has 15 amino acids. V lost 2 bases to trimming and J lost 0 bases, with 10 bases between them. Germline values: CDR1 SGHTA, CDR2 FQGNSA. The CDR3: CASSLREGMNTEAFF. In DNA, the CDR3 is TGTGCCAGCAGCTTACGTGAGGGGATGAACACTGAAGCTTTCTTT.

The chain joins TRBV28 to TRBJ2-3; D ambiguous. This CDR3 is 11 amino acids long. Germline V gene data show CDR1 as MDHEN and CDR2 as SYDVKM. Trimming cost V 4 bases and J 12 bases, with 11 bases left between them. The CDR3 coding sequence is TGTGCCAGCAGTTCTTTGGACGGCCAGTATTTT. Its translation: CASSSLDGQYF.

The V gene is TRBV9, the J gene TRBJ2-3; 8 positions agree with TRBD2. CDR3 size: 15 residues. Germline V gene sequence: CDR1 SGDLS, CDR2 YYNGEE. J gave up 0 bases and V 3 bases, and 3 bases lay outside the gene matches. The CDR3 protein is CASSGSGTSTDTQYF. CDR3 DNA: TGTGCCAGCAGCGGTAGCGGGACTAGCACAGATACGCAGTATTTT.